Listed below are T cell receptor beta chains from one sample, sequenced in a study of post-analysis software for immune sequencing data. A single record per CDR3 protein comes from TCRdb applying MiXCR to the PCR reads. The sample shows hundreds of thousands of distinct CDR3 sequences, about 39% of them seen only once. Sequenced: blood. These receptors were taken from a girl between 2 and 10 years old with multiple sclerosis. The CDR3 runs from the conserved cysteine through the conserved F or W. Fields, in order: D gene, J gene, V gene, clone size, CDR3 protein, CDR3 DNA. A D gene is named only where the DNA matches it firmly. Size tells how often a clone was seen (once, few, many) or the class of an expanded clone, and some rows leave it out.

TRBD1 | TRBJ2-4 | TRBV12-3/TRBV12-4 | - | CASSRTGRLENTQYF | TGTGCCAGCAGTCGGACAGGCCGACTTGAAAACACTCAGTACTTC
- | TRBJ1-5 | TRBV28 | - | CASRIRGRVVQHF | TGTGCCAGCAGGATCCGGGGCCGCGTGGTCCAGCATTTT
TRBD2 | TRBJ2-7 | TRBV12-3/TRBV12-4 | few | CASSTTSGSFEQYF | TGTGCCAGCAGTACGACTAGCGGGAGTTTCGAGCAGTACTTC
- | TRBJ1-1 | TRBV6-1 | - | CASSARGRLNTEAFF | TGTGCCAGCAGTGCGAGGGGGAGATTGAACACTGAAGCTTTCTTT
- | TRBJ2-6 | TRBV5-1 | - | CASSLFLGRALSGANVLTF | TGCGCCAGCAGCCTGTTCTTGGGACGGGCCCTCTCTGGGGCCAACGTCCTGACTTTC
TRBD2 | TRBJ2-7 | TRBV7-9 | - | CASRSAPSGFLYEQYF | TGTGCCAGCAGATCAGCCCCTAGCGGGTTTCTCTACGAGCAGTACTTC
TRBD1 | TRBJ1-1 | TRBV7-6 | - | CASSLRGQGNTEAFF | TGTGCCAGCAGCTTACGGGGACAGGGAAACACTGAAGCTTTCTTT
- | TRBJ2-3 | TRBV6-5 | few | CASRSWGGITDTQYF | TGTGCCAGCAGATCGTGGGGGGGCATCACAGATACGCAGTATTTT
- | TRBJ2-5 | TRBV6-6 | few | CASNGEAETQYF | TGTGCCAGCAACGGGGAGGCAGAGACCCAGTACTTC
- | TRBJ2-5 | TRBV3-1 | - | CASSQLFRQGLRETQYF | TGTGCCAGCAGCCAGCTCTTTCGGCAGGGGCTAAGAGAGACCCAGTACTTC
TRBD1 | TRBJ1-2 | TRBV29-1 | few | CSVEDTGGEGGYTF | TGCAGCGTTGAAGACACAGGGGGAGAAGGTGGCTACACCTTC
TRBD2 | TRBJ2-1 | TRBV7-6 | - | CASSLGEGPCHEQFF | TGTGCCAGCAGCTTGGGGGAGGGCCCTTGCCATGAGCAGTTCTTC
- | TRBJ2-1 | TRBV12-3/TRBV12-4 | - | CASSRFSGQISSYNEQFF | TGTGCCAGCAGTAGGTTTAGCGGTCAAATTAGCTCCTACAATGAGCAGTTCTTC
TRBD1 | TRBJ2-3 | TRBV5-1 | few | CASSLMTGMDTQYF | TGCGCCAGCAGCTTGATGACAGGGATGGATACGCAGTATTTT
- | TRBJ1-5 | TRBV20-1 | - | CSARSGFRSNQPQHF | TGCAGTGCTAGATCCGGGTTTCGTAGCAATCAGCCCCAGCATTTT
- | TRBJ2-1 | TRBV18 | once | CASSPLTGTSYNEQFF | TGTGCCAGCTCACCCCTGACAGGGACTTCCTACAATGAGCAGTTCTTC
- | TRBJ1-2 | TRBV28 | few | CASSFGNNYGYTF | TGTGCCAGCAGTTTTGGGAATAACTATGGCTACACCTTC
- | TRBJ1-5 | TRBV28 | - | CASSLGSGIIGSNQPQHF | TGTGCCAGCAGTTTAGGCTCAGGGATAATTGGGAGCAATCAGCCCCAGCATTTT
TRBD1 | TRBJ2-7 | TRBV27 | - | CTSSLSGQGSYEQYF | TGTACCAGCAGTTTATCGGGACAGGGGTCCTACGAGCAGTACTTC